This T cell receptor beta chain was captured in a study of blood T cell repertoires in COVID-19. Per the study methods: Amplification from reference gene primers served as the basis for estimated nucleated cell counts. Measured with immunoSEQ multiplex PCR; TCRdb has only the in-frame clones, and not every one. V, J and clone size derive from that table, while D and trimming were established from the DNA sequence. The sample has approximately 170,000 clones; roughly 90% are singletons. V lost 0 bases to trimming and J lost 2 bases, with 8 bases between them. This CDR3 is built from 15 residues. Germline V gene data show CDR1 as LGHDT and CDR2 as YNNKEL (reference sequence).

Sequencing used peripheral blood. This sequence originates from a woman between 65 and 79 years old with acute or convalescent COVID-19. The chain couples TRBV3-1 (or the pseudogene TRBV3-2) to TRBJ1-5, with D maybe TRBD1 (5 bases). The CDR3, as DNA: TGTGCCAGCAGCCAAGAACTCAGGGGCAATCAGCCCCAGCATTTT. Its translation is CASSQELRGNQPQHF.